This T cell receptor beta chain was captured by sequencing in a study of cytomegalovirus exposure and HLA in healthy donors. As for the study in general: Caucasian-associated ancestry cluster membership applied to under 85% of around 400 genotyped donors.

Findings and caveats of the study: TCR beta chains associated with HLA were, in a later analysis, more clonally expanded than equally common others.

The donors (healthy individuals) were bone marrow donors. Details on this clone: The antigen is undetermined.

The PCR was carried out with 60 Vbeta primers and 13 Jbeta primers. Original analysis: The count from a later analysis was about 80 million unique TCR beta chains, 9.5 million to 11 million of them shared. TCRdb's copy holds only in-frame clones and misses some; the assay was immunoSEQ multiplex PCR. V and J calls and clone size are copied from that table; D and trimming were computed from the DNA. In the table there are approximately 160,000 clones, 65% to 85% of which are singletons. The germline CDR1 and CDR2 sequences are LNHDA and SQIVND (reference sequence). The CDR3 extends over 15 amino acids. V was pared by 5 bases and J by 2 bases, with 7 bases of the junction left unmatched.

This sequence originates from a man between 45 and 60 years old in good health and CMV-seropositive. The V and J genes are TRBV19 and TRBJ2-7, with TRBD1 matching over 9 bases. The sequencing sample was made of PBMCs. The CDR3 coding sequence is TGTGCCAGTAGTGGGTCGGGGACAGGGCCCTACGAGCAGTACTTC. This translates into CASSGSGTGPYEQYF.